These 5 T cell receptor beta chains originate from one sample sequenced in a study of T cells in women clearing cervical HPV infection. Profiled with immunoSEQ multiplex PCR; TCRdb holds only in-frame clones, not every one. Here the sample table reports about 27,000 clones. The material sequenced was blood buffy coat. These receptors were collected from a woman between 18 and 70 years old with a cervical HPV16 infection that either progressed to CIN3+ or cleared (not recorded which).

In the case of this clone: The read finishes 3 residues shy of the CDR3 end, and the germline J gene is used to complete it. The gene calls are TRBV5-1 and TRBJ2-5; the match to TRBD2 covers 9 bases. Germline CDR1 SGHRS, CDR2 YFSETQ. V dropped 0 bases and J dropped 4; count of bases not matched to a gene: 7. This CDR3 is built from 16 residues. Here the CDR3 reads CASSLVGGRALETQYF. Incomplete CDR3 DNA: TGCGCCAGCAGCTTGGTAGGCGGGAGGGCACTAGAGACC.

CDR3 sequence: CSASGGTGTSFEETQYF. The part of the CDR3 DNA that was read is TGCAGTGCTTCTGGGGGCACGGGGACTAGTTTTGAGGAGACC. This rearrangement joins TRBV20-1 to TRBJ2-5; TRBD2 aligns across 8 bases. The read is 3 residues too short to cover the CDR3 end, so that end is filled in from the germline J gene. V lost 5 bases to trimming and J lost 5 bases; unmatched junction nucleotides: 19. The CDR3 length is 17 residues. Germline lookup yields CDR1 DFQATT and CDR2 SNEGSKA (reference sequence).

Comments on this clone: The read stops 3 residues short of the end of the CDR3; the missing end is completed from the germline J gene. The chain recombines TRBV13 with TRBJ1-1; 8 bases line up with TRBD1. The V gene end was trimmed by 6 bases and the J gene end by 4 bases; junction bases not matched to a gene: 4. The CDR3 loop spans 13 amino acids. CDR1 is PRHDT, CDR2 FYEKMQ, per germline (reference sequence). This chain's CDR3 is CASSRQGITEAFF. The CDR3 bases that were read are TGTGCCAGCAGTAGACAGGGGATCACTGAA.

Notes on this clone: Sequencing ends 3 residues short of the CDR3 end; the germline J gene provides the rest. V usage is TRBV20-1 and J usage is TRBJ2-6; 8 bases agree with TRBD2. The CDR3 is 18 residues long. J lost 0 bases, V lost 0 bases, and 7 bases had no gene match. Germline V CDR1 and CDR2: DFQATT, SNEGSKA (reference sequence). CDR3 bases read: TGCAGTGCTAGAGATCGAGCTAGCGGGTCCTCTGGGGCCAACGTC. Translating it yields CSARDRASGSSGANV. The complete CDR3 reads CSARDRASGSSGANVLTF.

Details on this clone: The read terminates 3 residues ahead of where the CDR3 ends, so the germline J gene completes it. The chain links TRBV5-4 to TRBJ2-7; TRBD1 matches at 9 bases. From germline, CDR1 is SGHNT and CDR2 YYREEE (reference sequence). Unmatched junction bases numbered 0, after V lost 5 bases and J lost 0 bases. The CDR3 spans 13 residues. CDR3 loop: CASRGQGSYEQYF. The CDR3 bases that were read are TGTGCCAGCAGGGGACAGGGCTCCTACGAG.